This TCR beta chain was identified in a study of T cell repertoires in cytomegalovirus infection. Study-level background: Recently identified HLA-C-restricted and well-studied HLA-B-restricted CMV epitopes were used.

Germline V gene lookup returns CDR1 SGHVS and CDR2 FNYEAQ. After removal of 5 bases from V and 13 bases from J, the junction contained 9 bases not matched to a gene. The CDR3 is 13 amino acids. Details on this clonotype: The antigen is unknown.

TCRdb redid the calling of the reads with MiXCR, one entry per CDR3 protein. This repertoire shows 28,000 or so distinct CDR3 sequences, around 20% found once; its top ten account for approximately 78%. The sequence derives from a human donor in good health (CMV status not recorded). Some clones in this sample may be carry-over from other donors' samples. Here the sequenced sample was CD8+ T cells from cultured PBMCs, taken from culture after CMV antigen stimulation. The chain combines TRBV7-6 with TRBJ2-2, with TRBD1 identical over 8 bases. Written as DNA, the CDR3 is TGTGCCAGCAGCCCGACAGGGGAGAGGGGGCTGTTTTTT. This sequence encodes CASSPTGERGLFF. Based on the CDR3 plus reference TRBV7-6 and TRBJ2-2, the full variable domain is GAGVSQSPRYKVTKRGQDVALRCDPISGHVSLYWYRQALGQGPEFLTYFNYEAQQDKSGLPNDRFSAERPEGSISTLTIQRTEQRDSAMYRCASSPTGERGLFFGEGSRLTVL.